These 15 T cell receptor beta chains were all obtained from the same sample, sequenced in a study of T cells after yellow fever vaccination. One entry per CDR3 protein results from TCRdb running MiXCR on the 5' RACE reads. Found here are 250,000 or so distinct CDR3 sequences, 3.6% of them singletons; the top ten hold around a fifth. The material was PBMCs, obtained 15 days after the yellow fever booster vaccination. The receptor set was obtained from a man aged 18 to 29 who received the YFV17D yellow fever vaccine.

This clonotype was counted at least ten times. The chain recombines TRBV5-1 with TRBJ1-3; D is undetermined. V gave up 0 bases and J gave up 0 bases, with 4 bases separating them. The CDR3 is 14 amino acids. CDR1 is SGHRS and CDR2 is YFSETQ in the germline V gene. The CDR3 DNA follows: TGCGCCAGCAGCTTGGGAACCTCTGGAAACACCATATATTTT. This sequence encodes CASSLGTSGNTIYF.

This clonotype was detected many times. This chain links TRBV4-3 with TRBJ2-2; possibly TRBD2 for D (6 bases). V dropped 2 bases and J dropped 1 base, with 11 bases sitting between them. The CDR3 loop spans 16 amino acids. The germline V gene has CDR1 LGHNA and CDR2 YSLEER. The CDR3 DNA is TGCGCCAGCAGCCAACTTGGAGGGCAGAACACCGGGGAGCTGTTTTTT. As protein: CASSQLGGQNTGELFF.

This clonotype appeared a few times. The chain couples TRBV9 to TRBJ2-1, with 15 bases that match TRBD2. The germline V gene has CDR1 SGDLS and CDR2 YYNGEE. The J segment lost 7 bases and the V segment lost 2 bases, leaving 4 bases of the junction unmatched. The CDR3 runs to 16 residues. The DNA for the CDR3 is TGTGCCAGCAGCGTGGGGGGACTAGCGGGGGGAAATGAGCAGTTCTTC. Translation: CASSVGGLAGGNEQFF. Full variable domain (rest looked up from reference TRBV9 and TRBJ2-1): DSGVTQTPKHLITATGQRVTLRCSPRSGDLSVYWYQQSLDQGLQFLIQYYNGEERAKGNILERFSAQQFPDLHSELNLSSLELGDSALYFCASSVGGLAGGNEQFFGPGTRLTVL.

This clonotype was seen at least ten times. CDR3 nucleotide sequence: TGTGCCAGCAGCTTCCTTAACACAGATACGCAGTATTTT. Amino acids: CASSFLNTDTQYF. The chain couples TRBV11-3 to TRBJ2-3; D gene ambiguous. Trimming removed 3 bases at V and 2 bases at J, with 6 bases between. The CDR3 length is 13 residues. Germline V gene lookup returns CDR1 SGHNT and CDR2 YENEEA.

This clonotype was seen repeatedly, ten times or more. CDR3 sequence (DNA): TGTGCCAGCAGCTCCGGGACAGCCTCCTACGAGCAGTACTTC. Its protein product is CASSSGTASYEQYF. The V and J genes are TRBV7-9 and TRBJ2-7, with 7 nucleotides matching TRBD1. Trimming took 4 bases from V and 0 from J; bases not matched to a gene: 3. Germline V CDR1 and CDR2: SEHNR, FQNEAQ (reference sequence). The CDR3 is 14 residues long.

This clonotype has at least ten counts. The chain couples TRBV4-2 to TRBJ1-5; no firm D call. This CDR3 has 16 residues. The germline CDR1 and CDR2 sequences are LGHNA and YNFKEQ. V gave up 3 bases and J gave up 8 bases, with 20 bases separating them. CDR3 DNA: TGTGCCAGCAGCCACCGGGCCGATAATGCCGGGGAGCCCCAGCATTTT. Translating it yields CASSHRADNAGEPQHF.

This clonotype has a count of ten or more. The genes are TRBV4-2 and TRBJ1-4; D is possibly TRBD1 (5 bases). This CDR3 spans 16 amino acids. Germline V lookup: CDR1 LGHNA, CDR2 YNFKEQ. V was clipped by 3 bases and J by 0 bases, with 11 bases between them. CDR3 protein: CASSQEGWATNEKLFF. In DNA form, the CDR3 reads TGTGCCAGCAGCCAGGAGGGGTGGGCAACTAATGAAAAACTGTTTTTT.

The rearrangement uses TRBV5-1 and TRBJ2-3, with 10 nucleotides matching TRBD2. CDR3 size: 15 residues. After removal of 4 bases from V and 3 bases from J, the junction contained 5 bases not matched to a gene. The germline V gene has CDR1 SGHRS and CDR2 YFSETQ. The CDR3 here is CASSPGLAETDTQYF. The CDR3, as DNA: TGCGCCAGCAGCCCCGGACTAGCGGAAACAGATACGCAGTATTTT. The whole variable domain, remainder taken from reference TRBV5-1 and TRBJ2-3, is KAGVTQTPRYLIKTRGQQVTLSCSPISGHRSVSWYQQTPGQGLQFLFEYFSETQRNKGNFPGRFSGRQFSNSRSEMNVSTLELGDSALYLCASSPGLAETDTQYFGPGTRLTVL.

This clonotype has at least ten counts. This chain joins TRBV7-9 and TRBJ2-5, with 7 bases matching TRBD2. This CDR3 has 14 residues. V lost 5 bases to trimming and J lost 2 bases; unmatched junction nucleotides: 5. Germline CDR1 and CDR2: SEHNR and FQNEAQ (reference sequence). CDR3 sequence: CASSVRDYQETQYF. The CDR3 DNA reads TGTGCCAGCAGCGTCCGGGACTATCAAGAGACCCAGTACTTC.

This clonotype was counted at least ten times. This sequence joins TRBV4-2 and TRBJ2-3; 8 bases agree with TRBD2. The length of the CDR3 is 19 residues. Germline V gene sequence: CDR1 LGHNA, CDR2 YNFKEQ. V lost 0 bases to trimming and J lost 2 bases; unmatched junction nucleotides: 13. CDR3 nucleotide sequence: TGTGCCAGCAGCCAAGATCCCGGGGGGGCCAATCCCGCCACAGATACGCAGTATTTT. It yields the protein CASSQDPGGANPATDTQYF.

This clonotype showed up many times. This chain links TRBV21-1 with TRBJ1-5; TRBD1 reflects the table's D call only, with no check against the DNA. TRBV21-1 is annotated as a pseudogene. This CDR3 comprises 15 residues. This CDR3 is CASSSRQDSNQPQHF. The CDR3 nucleotides read TGTGCCAGCAGCTCCCGACAGGATAGCAATCAGCCCCAGCATTTT.

This clonotype was detected many times. The chain carries TRBV11-2 and TRBJ1-2; 9 nucleotides line up with TRBD1. CDR3 length: 18 amino acids. The junction had 20 bases not matched to a gene; V was cut back by 5 bases and J by 7 bases. The germline V gene encodes CDR1 SGHAT and CDR2 FQNNGV. The DNA for the CDR3 is TGTGCCAGCAGCCGGGCCGGGACAGGGACTTTCTCACTGAGTGGCTACACCTTC. It translates to CASSRAGTGTFSLSGYTF.

Ten or more counts support this clonotype. The chain couples TRBV6-6 to TRBJ1-5, with unresolved D. There are 12 residues in the CDR3. Germline CDR1 reads MNHNY; CDR2 reads SVGAGI (reference sequence). V was trimmed by 5 bases and J by 5 bases, leaving 7 bases between them. The CDR3 here is CASSRRDQPQHF. The CDR3 nucleotides read TGTGCCAGCAGTAGGAGAGATCAGCCCCAGCATTTT.

This clonotype was recorded many times. The chain employs TRBV5-4 and TRBJ2-7; tentatively, D is TRBD2 (6 bases). The CDR3 is 13 amino acids. The germline gives CDR1 SGHNT, CDR2 YYREEE (reference sequence). V was cut by 2 bases and J by 1 base, with 7 bases left in between. The DNA of the CDR3 is TGTGCCAGCAGCTTCGGGGGTTCCTACGAGCAGTACTTC. It specifies CASSFGGSYEQYF.

This clonotype occurred many times. This sequence joins TRBV12-3 or TRBV12-4 and TRBJ2-7; the match to TRBD1 covers 7 bases. The CDR3 is 14 amino acids. V shed 3 bases, J shed 2 bases, and the junction held 4 bases outside the gene matches. The CDR3 reads CASSFEGATYEQYF. DNA of the CDR3: TGTGCCAGCAGTTTTGAGGGGGCGACCTACGAGCAGTACTTC.